The clone carrying this T cell receptor (beta chain) came up once. This sample's time point: peripheral blood 6 weeks after treatment start. Patient disease was locally advanced or metastatic urothelial carcinoma. The sample comes from a study of PD-L1 blockade in urothelial cancer. Study information: Patients commenced intravenous atezolizumab, 1,200 mg every 3 weeks, at some point between 2013 and 2015. Each patient had 0 to 3 earlier chemotherapy regimens.

The germline V gene encodes CDR1 MNHEY and CDR2 SMNVEV (reference sequence). The ends lost 5 bases at V and 1 base at J; junction bases unmatched: 5. The CDR3 extends over 15 amino acids. This table comes from immunoSEQ multiplex PCR, and its TCRdb copy is limited to in-frame clones, with some not included. Of around 80,000 clones listed, approximately 90% are singletons. The source is a woman of 80 years or more with urothelial cancer. V and J are TRBV27 and TRBJ2-7; 10 bases fit TRBD2. The sample consisted of PBMCs, taken around atezolizumab (anti-PD-L1) treatment. The CDR3 reads CASSPFSGRSYEQYF. Written as DNA, the CDR3 is TGTGCCAGCAGTCCGTTTAGCGGGAGGTCCTACGAGCAGTACTTC.